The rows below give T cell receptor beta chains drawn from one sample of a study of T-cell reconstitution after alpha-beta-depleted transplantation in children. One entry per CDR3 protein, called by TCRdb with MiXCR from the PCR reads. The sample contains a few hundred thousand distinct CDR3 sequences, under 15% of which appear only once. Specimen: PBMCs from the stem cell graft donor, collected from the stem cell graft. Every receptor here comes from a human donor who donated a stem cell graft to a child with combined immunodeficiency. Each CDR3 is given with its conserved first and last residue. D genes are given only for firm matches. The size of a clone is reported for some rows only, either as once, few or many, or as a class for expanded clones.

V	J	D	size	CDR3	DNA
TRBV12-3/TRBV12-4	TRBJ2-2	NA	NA	CASNGQYGVPTGELFF	TGTGCCAGCAACGGGCAGTATGGGGTCCCCACCGGGGAGCTGTTTTTT
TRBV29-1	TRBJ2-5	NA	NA	CSVVPLMEETQYF	TGCAGCGTTGTGCCGCTGATGGAAGAGACCCAGTACTTC
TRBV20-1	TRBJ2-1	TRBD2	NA	CSARKVLAGAPSSYNEQFF	TGCAGTGCTAGAAAGGTCCTAGCGGGAGCCCCGAGCTCCTACAATGAGCAGTTCTTC
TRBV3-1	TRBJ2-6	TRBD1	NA	CAISPLPGQDYSGANVLTF	TGTGCCATCTCCCCTCTCCCGGGACAGGACTACTCTGGGGCCAACGTCCTGACTTTC
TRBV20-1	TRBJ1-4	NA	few	CSARPVNNEKLFF	TGCAGTGCTAGACCCGTTAATAATGAAAAACTGTTTTTT
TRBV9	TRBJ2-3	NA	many	CASSLTASSTDTQYF	TGTGCCAGCAGCCTTACAGCGTCTAGCACAGATACGCAGTATTTT
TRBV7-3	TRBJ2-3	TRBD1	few	CASSRSRDSSTDTQYF	TGTGCCAGCAGCCGCAGCCGGGACAGTAGCACAGATACGCAGTATTTT
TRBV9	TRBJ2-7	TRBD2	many	CASSEGTSSNEQYF	TGTGCCAGCAGCGAAGGGACTAGTTCGAACGAGCAGTACTTC
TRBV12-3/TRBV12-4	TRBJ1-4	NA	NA	CASSPGGRGNEKLFF	TGTGCCAGCAGCCCCGGGGGCAGGGGTAATGAAAAACTGTTTTTT
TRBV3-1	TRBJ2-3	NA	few	CASSRGLFDTDTQYF	TGTGCCAGCAGCCGCGGACTCTTCGACACAGATACGCAGTATTTT
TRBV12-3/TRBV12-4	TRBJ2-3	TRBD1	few	CASSLGTGRSDTQYF	TGTGCCAGCAGTTTAGGGACAGGGCGGTCAGATACGCAGTATTTT
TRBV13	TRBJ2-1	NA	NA	CASSQGRGHYNEQFF	TGTGCCAGCAGCCAGGGTCGCGGACATTACAATGAGCAGTTCTTC
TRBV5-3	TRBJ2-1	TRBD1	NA	CARSLGTGVSNEQFF	TGTGCCAGAAGCTTGGGGACAGGGGTATCCAATGAGCAGTTCTTC
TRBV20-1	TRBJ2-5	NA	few	CSAKWGAGVETQYF	TGCAGTGCCAAGTGGGGGGCCGGTGTAGAGACCCAGTACTTC
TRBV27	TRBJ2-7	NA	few	CASSFNRDVAYEQYF	TGTGCCAGCAGTTTCAACAGGGATGTGGCCTACGAGCAGTACTTC
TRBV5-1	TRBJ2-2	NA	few	CASSLDQGRDGELFF	TGCGCCAGCAGCTTGGACCAGGGGAGGGACGGGGAGCTGTTTTTT
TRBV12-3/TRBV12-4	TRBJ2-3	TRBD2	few	CASSLSGRSDTQYF	TGTGCCAGCAGTTTGAGCGGGAGGTCAGATACGCAGTATTTT
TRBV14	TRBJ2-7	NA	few	CASSQGSHEQYF	TGTGCCAGCAGCCAAGGGTCCCACGAGCAGTACTTC
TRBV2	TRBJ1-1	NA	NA	CASSQRQVWMNTEAFF	TGTGCCAGCAGTCAAAGACAGGTTTGGATGAACACTGAAGCTTTCTTT
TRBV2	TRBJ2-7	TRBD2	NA	CASEGLAGYEQYF	TGTGCCAGCGAAGGACTAGCGGGCTACGAGCAGTACTTC
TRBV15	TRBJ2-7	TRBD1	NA	CATSSSGGAYEQYF	TGTGCCACCAGCAGCTCAGGGGGCGCTTACGAGCAGTACTTC
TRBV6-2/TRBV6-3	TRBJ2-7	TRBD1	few	CASSNSRTGASYEQYF	TGTGCCAGCAGTAACAGCCGGACAGGAGCCTCCTACGAGCAGTACTTC
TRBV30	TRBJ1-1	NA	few	CAWTLDGNTEAFF	TGTGCCTGGACTTTGGACGGGAACACTGAAGCTTTCTTT
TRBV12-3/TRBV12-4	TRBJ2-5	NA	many	CASSPLETQYF	TGTGCCAGCAGCCCCCTTGAGACCCAGTACTTC
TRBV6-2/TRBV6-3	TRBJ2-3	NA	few	CASSYFVLTDTQYF	TGTGCCAGCAGTTATTTCGTCCTTACAGATACGCAGTATTTT
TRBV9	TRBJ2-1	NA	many	CASSVRWEKHEQFF	TGTGCCAGCAGCGTAAGGTGGGAGAAGCATGAGCAGTTCTTC
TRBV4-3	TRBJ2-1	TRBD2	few	CASSHLAADEQFF	TGCGCCAGCAGCCACCTAGCGGCTGATGAGCAGTTCTTC
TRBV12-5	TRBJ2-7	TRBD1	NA	CASGLDRLGQFFTSSYEQYF	TGTGCTAGTGGTTTGGACAGGCTGGGACAGTTTTTTACGTCCTCCTACGAGCAGTACTTC
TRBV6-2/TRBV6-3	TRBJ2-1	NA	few	CASSQSNSYNEQFF	TGTGCCAGCAGTCAGTCGAACTCCTACAATGAGCAGTTCTTC
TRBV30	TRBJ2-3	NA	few	CAWSVGLFTDTQYF	TGTGCCTGGAGTGTGGGTCTGTTCACAGATACGCAGTATTTT
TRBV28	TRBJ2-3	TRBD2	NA	CASSLGLAGGIDTQYF	TGTGCCAGCAGTTTAGGACTAGCGGGGGGTATAGATACGCAGTATTTT
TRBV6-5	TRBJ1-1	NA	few	CASSPDSRSGRAFF	TGTGCCAGCAGTCCTGACAGTAGATCCGGTCGAGCTTTCTTT
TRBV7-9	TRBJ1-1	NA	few	CASSGGKTEAFF	TGTGCCAGCAGCGGGGGGAAGACTGAAGCTTTCTTT
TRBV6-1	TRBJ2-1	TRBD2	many	CASRPVAGSRNEQFF	TGTGCCAGCAGACCGGTAGCGGGGAGTAGGAATGAGCAGTTCTTC
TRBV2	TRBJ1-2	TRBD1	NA	CASIGLGTGINYGYTF	TGTGCCAGCATCGGATTAGGGACAGGGATTAACTATGGCTACACCTTC
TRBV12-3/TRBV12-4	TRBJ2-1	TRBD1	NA	CASKPGQGIWNEQFF	TGTGCCAGCAAACCGGGACAGGGGATTTGGAATGAGCAGTTCTTC
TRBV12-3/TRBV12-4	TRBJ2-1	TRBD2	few	CASSYVRWEGSYNEQFF	TGTGCCAGCAGCTATGTTAGGTGGGAGGGCTCCTACAATGAGCAGTTCTTC
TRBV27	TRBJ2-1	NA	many	CASSLSLPNEQFF	TGTGCCAGCAGTTTATCGCTGCCGAATGAGCAGTTCTTC
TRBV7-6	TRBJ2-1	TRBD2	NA	CASSRGPGTTPRNEQFF	TGTGCCAGCAGCCGAGGACCCGGGACTACCCCCAGAAATGAGCAGTTCTTC
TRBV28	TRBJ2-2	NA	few	CASSLVGYGELFF	TGTGCCAGCAGTTTGGTCGGGTACGGGGAGCTGTTTTTT
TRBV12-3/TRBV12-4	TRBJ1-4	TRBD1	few	CASSFDGTGGWGANEKLFF	TGTGCCAGCAGTTTCGACGGGACAGGGGGTTGGGGAGCTAATGAAAAACTGTTTTTT
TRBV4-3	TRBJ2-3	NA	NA	CASSQVSRRSTHYF	TGCGCCAGCAGCCAAGTGTCGAGGAGGAGCACGCACTATTTT
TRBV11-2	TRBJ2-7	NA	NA	CASSRQVAGAIIGYEQYF	TGTGCCAGCAGCCGTCAAGTGGCGGGGGCGATTATTGGCTACGAGCAGTACTTC
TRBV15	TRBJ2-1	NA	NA	CATSRYPRAGEQFF	TGTGCCACCAGCAGATATCCTCGGGCTGGTGAGCAGTTCTTC
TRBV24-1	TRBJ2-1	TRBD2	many	CATSDSGRGLGNEQFF	TGTGCCACCAGTGATTCGGGGCGGGGGTTAGGCAATGAGCAGTTCTTC
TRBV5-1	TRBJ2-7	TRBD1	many	CASSSGQGATIWRF	TGCGCCAGCAGCTCAGGACAGGGGGCGACTATTTGGCGCTTC
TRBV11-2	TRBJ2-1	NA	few	CASSFQGGRANEQFF	TGTGCCAGCAGCTTTCAGGGTGGCAGGGCCAATGAGCAGTTCTTC
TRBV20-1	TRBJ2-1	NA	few	CSARATRALYNEQFF	TGCAGTGCTAGAGCGACTAGAGCATTATACAATGAGCAGTTCTTC
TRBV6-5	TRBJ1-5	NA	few	CASSYSIRDQPQHF	TGTGCCAGCAGTTACTCGATCAGGGACCAGCCCCAGCATTTT
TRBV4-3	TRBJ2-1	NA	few	CASRSSWGDEQFF	TGCGCCAGCAGGTCTAGTTGGGGGGATGAGCAGTTCTTC
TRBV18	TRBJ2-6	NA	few	CASSQAVPSGANVLTF	TGTGCCAGCTCACAAGCTGTTCCCTCTGGGGCCAACGTCCTGACTTTC
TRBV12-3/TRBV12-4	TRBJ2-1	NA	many	CASSLAPDRSSYNEQFF	TGTGCCAGCAGTTTAGCGCCGGACAGAAGCTCCTACAATGAGCAGTTCTTC
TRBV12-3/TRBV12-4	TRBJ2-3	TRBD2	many	CASSLKAGGSTDTQYF	TGTGCCAGCAGTTTAAAGGCGGGGGGTAGCACAGATACGCAGTATTTT